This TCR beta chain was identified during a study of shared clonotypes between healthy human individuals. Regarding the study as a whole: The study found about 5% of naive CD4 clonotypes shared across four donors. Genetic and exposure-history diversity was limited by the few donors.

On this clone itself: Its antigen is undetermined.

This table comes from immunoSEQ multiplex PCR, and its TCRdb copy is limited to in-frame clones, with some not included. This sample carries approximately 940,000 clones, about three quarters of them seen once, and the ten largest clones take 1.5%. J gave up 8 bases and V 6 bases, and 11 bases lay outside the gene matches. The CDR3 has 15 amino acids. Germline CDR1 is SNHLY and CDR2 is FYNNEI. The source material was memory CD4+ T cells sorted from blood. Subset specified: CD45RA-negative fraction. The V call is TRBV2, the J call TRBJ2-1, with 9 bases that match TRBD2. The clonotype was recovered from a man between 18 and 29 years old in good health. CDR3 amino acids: CASSPRAGGTYEQFF. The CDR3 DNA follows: TGTGCCAGCAGCCCCAGGGCGGGGGGGACTTATGAGCAGTTCTTC. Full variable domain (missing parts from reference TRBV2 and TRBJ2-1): EPEVTQTPSHQVTQMGQEVILRCVPISNHLYFYWYRQILGQKVEFLVSFYNNEISEKSEIFDDQFSVERPDGSNFTLKIRSTKLEDSAMYFCASSPRAGGTYEQFFGPGTRLTVL.